These 19 T cell receptor beta chains were all obtained from the same sample, sequenced in a study of blood T cells in healthy people across ages. The authors ran a second PCR of 7 to 11 cycles using a sample-barcoded 5' primer and a J-beta primer mix. TCRdb re-analysed the 5' RACE reads in MiXCR, keeping a single row per CDR3 protein. The sample includes about 780,000 distinct CDR3 sequences, about half of them seen just once. Source material: blood. The receptors come from an elderly man in good health.

The V and J genes are TRBV7-2 and TRBJ2-5; 8 bases match TRBD2. V was pared by 2 bases and J by 2 bases, with 7 bases of the junction left unmatched. This CDR3 is built from 16 residues. Germline V CDR1 and CDR2: SGHTA, FQGNSA. CDR3: CASSLLSSGYQETQYF. Written as DNA, the CDR3 is TGTGCCAGCAGCTTATTATCTAGCGGGTATCAAGAGACCCAGTACTTC.

This rearrangement joins TRBV11-3 to TRBJ2-5; D is perhaps TRBD2 (7 bases). This CDR3 has 17 residues. Trimming shortened V by 4 bases and J by 1 base, and 19 bases separated the two germline ends. Germline V CDR1 and CDR2: SGHNT, YENEEA. CDR3: CASSSRGAGVSQETQYF. The CDR3 DNA reads as TGTGCCAGCAGCTCCCGGGGGGCGGGAGTCAGCCAAGAGACCCAGTACTTC. Variable domain in full (rest from reference TRBV11-3 and TRBJ2-5): EAGVVQSPRYKIIEKKQPVAFWCNPISGHNTLYWYLQNLGQGPELLIRYENEEAVDDSQLPKDRFSAERLKGVDSTLKIQPAELGDSAVYLCASSSRGAGVSQETQYFGPGTRLLVL.

The rearrangement uses TRBV4-2 and TRBJ1-1; 8 nucleotides agree with TRBD1. This CDR3 region has 15 residues. V trimming: 0 bases; J trimming: 10 bases; junction bases outside the gene matches: 10. CDR1 LGHNA and CDR2 YNFKEQ come from the germline V gene. The CDR3 region is CASSQDQGAPDLAFF. CDR3 sequence (DNA): TGTGCCAGCAGCCAAGATCAGGGGGCGCCTGATTTAGCTTTCTTT.

This chain joins TRBV5-1 and TRBJ2-1; 12 bases agree with TRBD1. CDR3 length: 16 amino acids. V dropped 0 bases and J dropped 5; count of bases not matched to a gene: 3. Germline CDR1 is SGHRS and CDR2 is YFSETQ. The CDR3 DNA reads as TGCGCCAGCAGCTTGGGGGGACAGGGGGCTCACAATGAGCAGTTCTTC. The encoded protein is CASSLGGQGAHNEQFF.

This rearrangement joins TRBV20-1 to TRBJ2-7, with a tentative D call TRBD2 (7 bases). The germline gives CDR1 DFQATT, CDR2 SNEGSKA (reference sequence). The CDR3 covers 14 residues. The CDR3 bases are TGCAGCGCAAACGGGGGGCATTTTATCTACGAGCAGTACTTC. Encoded protein: CSANGGHFIYEQYF.

This chain joins TRBV6-6 and TRBJ2-5; TRBD1 matches at 7 bases. The V segment lost 5 bases and the J segment 2 bases; nucleotides outside the gene matches: 5. Germline CDR1 reads MNHNY; CDR2 reads SVGAGI (reference sequence). The CDR3 extends over 14 amino acids. The CDR3 spells CASSNRGTQETQYF. CDR3 bases: TGTGCCAGCAGTAACAGGGGAACTCAAGAGACCCAGTACTTC.

The CDR3: CATSRDRITYEQYF. The CDR3 DNA reads TGTGCCACCAGCAGAGATCGTATTACCTACGAGCAGTACTTC. J is TRBJ2-7 and V is TRBV15; D is uncertain. Trimming stripped 0 bases from V and 2 bases from J, with 8 bases between. CDR1 and CDR2 (germline): LNHNV, YYDKDF (reference sequence). The CDR3 is 14 amino acids.

In its sample, this clonotype was seen a few times. V is TRBV9 and J is TRBJ2-1; D not resolved. Germline CDR1 SGDLS, CDR2 YYNGEE. The CDR3 is made up of 12 amino acids. Trimming removed 0 bases from V and 5 bases from J, with 3 bases in between. This CDR3 is CASSVDNNEQFF. Here the CDR3 DNA reads TGTGCCAGCAGCGTAGACAACAATGAGCAGTTCTTC.

This clonotype was picked up a small number of times. This sequence joins TRBV28 and TRBJ2-7; 7 bases agree with TRBD1. V lost 8 bases to trimming and J lost 2 bases; unmatched junction nucleotides: 6. Germline V gives CDR1 MDHEN, CDR2 SYDVKM. The CDR3 loop spans 13 amino acids. Written as DNA, the CDR3 is TGTGCCAGCGGGACAGTACAAACCTACGAGCAGTACTTC. It yields the protein CASGTVQTYEQYF.

The chain recombines TRBV20-1 with TRBJ1-4; D not certain. Germline CDR1 is DFQATT and CDR2 is SNEGSKA (reference sequence). CDR3 length equals 15 residues. Trimming removed 0 bases at V and 2 bases at J, with 10 bases between. In DNA form, the CDR3 reads TGCAGTGCTAGAGATCCGGGTCACACTAATGAAAAACTGTTTTTT. Protein product: CSARDPGHTNEKLFF.

In this sample, this clonotype turned up a few times. The rearrangement joins TRBV7-2 to TRBJ2-2; D unresolved. Germline CDR1 and CDR2: SGHTA and FQGNSA. The ends were cut back, 4 bases at V and 6 bases at J, with 9 bases in the middle. This CDR3 is built from 13 residues. This CDR3 reads CASSSEVAGELFF. CDR3 in DNA: TGTGCCAGCAGCTCCGAGGTGGCCGGGGAGCTGTTTTTT.

The chain carries TRBV20-1 and TRBJ1-2; D is uncertain. The CDR3 loop spans 11 amino acids. The V end was cut by 1 base, the J end by 4 bases, with 4 bases between. Per germline, CDR1 DFQATT and CDR2 SNEGSKA (reference sequence). Here the CDR3 reads CSARVTYGYTF. The CDR3 DNA reads as TGCAGTGCTAGAGTTACCTATGGCTACACCTTC.

V gene TRBV3-1 combines with J gene TRBJ2-5; TRBD2 aligns across 8 bases. With 4 bases clipped from V and 11 bases from J, the junction kept 12 bases outside the gene matches. From germline, CDR1 is LGHDT and CDR2 YNNKEL (reference sequence). The CDR3 has 14 residues. In DNA, the CDR3 is TGTGCCAGCAGCCCGACGGGAGGGCCGGGTGAGCAGTACTTC. Translation gives CASSPTGGPGEQYF.

The rearrangement joins TRBV7-9 to TRBJ2-1, with D unclear. This CDR3 is 11 amino acids long. V was shortened by 5 bases and J by 9 bases, with 8 bases between the two germline ends. Germline CDR1 reads SEHNR; CDR2 reads FQNEAQ (reference sequence). CDR3 sequence (DNA): TGTGCCAGCAGCATCGATGGTGAGCAGTTCTTC. The encoded protein is CASSIDGEQFF.

V gene TRBV28 combines with J gene TRBJ2-1, with 11 bases identical to TRBD2. The CDR3 has 15 amino acids. Germline V gives CDR1 MDHEN, CDR2 SYDVKM. The junction had 13 bases not matched to a gene; V was cut back by 8 bases and J by 10 bases. This CDR3 is CASSPHSGRVREQFF. DNA of the CDR3: TGTGCCAGCTCCCCTCATAGCGGGAGGGTTAGGGAGCAGTTCTTC.

Worth noting for this clonotype: With a much larger clone just one base away, this may be a read error. The chain employs TRBV10-2 and TRBJ2-7; a weak D match, TRBD2 (5 bases). This CDR3 comprises 15 residues. Per germline, CDR1 WSHSY and CDR2 SAAADI. The CDR3 loop is CVTAERGRRTYEQYF. In DNA, the CDR3 is TGCGTCACCGCGGAACGAGGGCGAAGAACCTACGAGCAGTACTTC.

This clonotype appeared a few times. Mismatch with germline at one junction end may stem from a read error. This chain uses TRBV3-1 with TRBJ1-4; D not certain. The length of the CDR3 is 14 residues. Germline V gene data show CDR1 as LGHDT and CDR2 as YNNKEL (reference sequence). CDR3 DNA sequence: TGTGACAGCAGCCCAGCACCAATTCACGGGAAACTGTTTTTT. Translating gives CDSSPAPIHGKLFF. Complete variable domain (other parts from reference TRBV3-1 and TRBJ1-4): DTAVSQTPKYLVTQMGNDKSIKCEQNLGHDTMYWYKQDSKKFLKIMFSYNNKELIINETVPNRFSPKSPDKAHLNLHINSLELGDSAVYFCDSSPAPIHGKLFFGSGTQLSVL.

This clonotype has at least ten counts. CDR3 bases: TGCAGTGGCGGACAGCAAGAGACCCAGTACTTC. As protein: CSGGQQETQYF. The chain has TRBV29-1 and TRBJ2-5; D possibly corresponds to TRBD1 (6 bases). The germline gives CDR1 SQVTM, CDR2 ANQGSEA. The CDR3 sequence is 11 residues long.

The chain combines TRBV5-1 with TRBJ2-5; weak D call: TRBD2 (6 bases). From germline, CDR1 is SGHRS and CDR2 YFSETQ. The germline V and J ends were trimmed by 7 bases and 5 bases, with 18 bases remaining between them. The CDR3 totals 14 residues. The CDR3 spells CASRNLRDGETQYF. The CDR3 nucleotides are TGCGCCAGCCGCAATTTGCGGGACGGTGAGACCCAGTACTTC.